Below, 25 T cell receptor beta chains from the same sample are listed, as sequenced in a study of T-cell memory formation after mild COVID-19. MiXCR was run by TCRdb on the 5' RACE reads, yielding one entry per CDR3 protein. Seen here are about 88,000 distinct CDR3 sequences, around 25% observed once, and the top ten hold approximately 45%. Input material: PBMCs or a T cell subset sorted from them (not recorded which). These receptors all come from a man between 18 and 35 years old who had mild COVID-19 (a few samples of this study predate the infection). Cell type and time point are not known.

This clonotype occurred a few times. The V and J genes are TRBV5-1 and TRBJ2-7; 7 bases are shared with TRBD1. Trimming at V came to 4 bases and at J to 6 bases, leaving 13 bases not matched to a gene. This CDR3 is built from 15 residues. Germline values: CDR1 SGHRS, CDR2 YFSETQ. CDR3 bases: TGCGCCAGCAGCCCTACCCCAACAGGGGCGGGCGAGCAGTACGTC. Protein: CASSPTPTGAGEQYV.

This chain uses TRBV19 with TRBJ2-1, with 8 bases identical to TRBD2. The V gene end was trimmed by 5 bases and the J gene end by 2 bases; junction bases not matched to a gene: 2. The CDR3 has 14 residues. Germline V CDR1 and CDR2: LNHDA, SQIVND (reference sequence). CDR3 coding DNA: TGTGCCAGTAGTCAAGCGGGGGCCTACAATGAGCAGTTCTTC. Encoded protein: CASSQAGAYNEQFF. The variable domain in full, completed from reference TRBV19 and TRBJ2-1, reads DGGITQSPKYLFRKEGQNVTLSCEQNLNHDAMYWYRQDPGQGLRLIYYSQIVNDFQKGDIAEGYSVSREKKESFPLTVTSAQKNPTAFYLCASSQAGAYNEQFFGPGTRLTVL.

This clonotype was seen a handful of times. The CDR3 DNA follows: TGTGCCATCAGTGAGTCGGGTCATTCAGAGACCCAGTACTTC. Amino acids: CAISESGHSETQYF. This chain joins TRBV10-3 and TRBJ2-5; unclear D gene. Looked up from germline, CDR1 is ENHRY and CDR2 is SYGVKD. Deletions cut 0 bases from V and 4 bases from J, with 9 bases between. CDR3 size: 14 residues.

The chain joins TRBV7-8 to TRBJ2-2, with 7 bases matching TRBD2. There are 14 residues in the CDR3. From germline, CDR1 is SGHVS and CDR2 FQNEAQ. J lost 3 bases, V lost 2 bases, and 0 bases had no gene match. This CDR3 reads CASSLRGDTGELFF. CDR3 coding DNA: TGTGCCAGCAGCTTACGGGGGGACACCGGGGAGCTGTTTTTT.

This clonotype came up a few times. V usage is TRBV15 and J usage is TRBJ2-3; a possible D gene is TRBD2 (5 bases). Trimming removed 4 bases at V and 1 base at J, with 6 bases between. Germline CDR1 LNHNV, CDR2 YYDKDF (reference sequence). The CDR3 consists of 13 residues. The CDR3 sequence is CATSNGGTDTQYF. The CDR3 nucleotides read TGTGCCACCAGCAACGGGGGCACAGATACGCAGTATTTT.

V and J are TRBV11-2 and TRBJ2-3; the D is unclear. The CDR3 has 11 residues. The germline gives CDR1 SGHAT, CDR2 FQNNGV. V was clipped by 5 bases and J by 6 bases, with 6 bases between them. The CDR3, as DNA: TGTGCCAGCAGCCAATACGATACGCAGTATTTT. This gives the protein CASSQYDTQYF.

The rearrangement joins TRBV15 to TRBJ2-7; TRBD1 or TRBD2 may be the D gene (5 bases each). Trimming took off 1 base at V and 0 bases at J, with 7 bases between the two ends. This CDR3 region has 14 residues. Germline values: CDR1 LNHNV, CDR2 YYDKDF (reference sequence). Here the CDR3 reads CATSRVRGSYEQYV. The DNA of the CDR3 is TGTGCCACCAGCAGAGTGAGGGGCTCCTACGAGCAGTACGTC.

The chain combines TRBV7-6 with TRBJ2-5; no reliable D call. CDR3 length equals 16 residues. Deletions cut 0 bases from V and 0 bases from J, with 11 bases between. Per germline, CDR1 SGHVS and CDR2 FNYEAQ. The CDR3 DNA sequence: TGTGCCAGCAGCTTAGCTCCCCAAACGTACCAAGAGACCCAGTACTTC. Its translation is CASSLAPQTYQETQYF.

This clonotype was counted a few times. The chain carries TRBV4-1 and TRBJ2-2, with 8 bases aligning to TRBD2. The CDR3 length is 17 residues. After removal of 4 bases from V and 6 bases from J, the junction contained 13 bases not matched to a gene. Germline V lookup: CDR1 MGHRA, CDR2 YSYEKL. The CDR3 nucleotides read TGCGCCAGCAGCCCCCTCCTGGGCGGGGGGTTGTCCGGGGAGCTGTTTTTT. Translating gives CASSPLLGGGLSGELFF.

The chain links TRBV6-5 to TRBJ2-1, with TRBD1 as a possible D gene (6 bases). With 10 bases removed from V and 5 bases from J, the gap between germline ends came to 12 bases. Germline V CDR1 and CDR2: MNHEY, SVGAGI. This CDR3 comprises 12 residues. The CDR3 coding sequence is TGTGCCACCCGACAGGTGCACAATGAGCAGTTCTTC. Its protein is CATRQVHNEQFF.

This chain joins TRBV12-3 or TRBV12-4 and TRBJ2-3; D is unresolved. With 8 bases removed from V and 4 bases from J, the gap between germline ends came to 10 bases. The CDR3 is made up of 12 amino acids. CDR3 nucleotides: TGTGCCAGCGGACCCGGTTCAGATACGCAGTATTTT. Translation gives CASGPGSDTQYF.

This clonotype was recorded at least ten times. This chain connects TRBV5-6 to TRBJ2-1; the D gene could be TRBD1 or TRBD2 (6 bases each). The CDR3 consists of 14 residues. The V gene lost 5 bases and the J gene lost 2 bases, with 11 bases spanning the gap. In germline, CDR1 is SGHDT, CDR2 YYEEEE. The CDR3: CASSKGGPYNEQFF. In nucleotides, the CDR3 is TGTGCCAGCAGTAAGGGGGGCCCCTACAATGAGCAGTTCTTC.

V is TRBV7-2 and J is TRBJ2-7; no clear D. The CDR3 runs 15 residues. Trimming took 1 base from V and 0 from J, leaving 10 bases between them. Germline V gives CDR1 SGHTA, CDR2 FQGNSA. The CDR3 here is CASSLVASFSYEQYF. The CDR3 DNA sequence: TGTGCCAGCAGCTTAGTCGCCAGCTTCTCCTACGAGCAGTACTTC.

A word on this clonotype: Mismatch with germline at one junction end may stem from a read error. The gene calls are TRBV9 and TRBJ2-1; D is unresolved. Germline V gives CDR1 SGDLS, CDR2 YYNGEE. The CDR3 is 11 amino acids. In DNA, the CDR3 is TGTGCCAGCAGCTCCGACAATGAGCAGTTCTTC. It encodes CASSSDNEQFF.

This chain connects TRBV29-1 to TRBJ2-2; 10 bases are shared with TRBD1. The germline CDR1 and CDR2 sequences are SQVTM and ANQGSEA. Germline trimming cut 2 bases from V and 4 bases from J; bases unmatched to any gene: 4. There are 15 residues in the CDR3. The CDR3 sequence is CSVEPRDRGTGELFF. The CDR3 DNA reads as TGCAGCGTTGAACCTCGGGACAGGGGCACCGGGGAGCTGTTTTTT.

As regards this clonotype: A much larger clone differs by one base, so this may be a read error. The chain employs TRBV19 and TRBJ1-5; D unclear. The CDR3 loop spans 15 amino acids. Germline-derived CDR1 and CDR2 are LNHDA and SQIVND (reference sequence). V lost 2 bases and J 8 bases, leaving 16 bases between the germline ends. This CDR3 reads CASSITPSPTKPQHF. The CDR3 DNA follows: TGTGCCAGTAGTATAACCCCGAGCCCTACTAAGCCCCAGCATTTT. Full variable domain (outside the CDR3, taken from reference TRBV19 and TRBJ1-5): DGGITQSPKYLFRKEGQNVTLSCEQNLNHDAMYWYRQDPGQGLRLIYYSQIVNDFQKGDIAEGYSVSREKKESFPLTVTSAQKNPTAFYLCASSITPSPTKPQHFGDGTRLSIL.

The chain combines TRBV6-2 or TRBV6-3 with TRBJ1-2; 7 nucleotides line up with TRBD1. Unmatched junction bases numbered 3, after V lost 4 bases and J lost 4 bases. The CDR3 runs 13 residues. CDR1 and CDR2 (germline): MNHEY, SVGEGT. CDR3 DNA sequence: TGTGCCAGCAGTTGGGGACAGTTCTATGGCTACACCTTC. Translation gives CASSWGQFYGYTF.

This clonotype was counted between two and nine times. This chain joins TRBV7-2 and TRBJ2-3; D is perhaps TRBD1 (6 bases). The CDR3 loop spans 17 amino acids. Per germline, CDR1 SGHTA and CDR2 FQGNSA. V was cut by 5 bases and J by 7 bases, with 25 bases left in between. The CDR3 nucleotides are TGTGCCAGCAGCCAGGGGTGGGGGCCGGCGAGGGGGAATACGCAGTATTTT. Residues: CASSQGWGPARGNTQYF.

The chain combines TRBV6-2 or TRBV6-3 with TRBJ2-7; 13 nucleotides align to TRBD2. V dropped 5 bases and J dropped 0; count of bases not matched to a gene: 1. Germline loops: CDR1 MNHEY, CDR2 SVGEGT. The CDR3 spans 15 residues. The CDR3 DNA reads TGTGCCAGCAGTGGACTAGCGGGGGTCTCCTACGAGCAGTACGTC. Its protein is CASSGLAGVSYEQYV.

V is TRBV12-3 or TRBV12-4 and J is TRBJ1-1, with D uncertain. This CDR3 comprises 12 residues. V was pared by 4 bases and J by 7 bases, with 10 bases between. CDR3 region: CASSWRVGEAFF. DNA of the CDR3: TGTGCCAGCAGTTGGCGCGTCGGTGAAGCTTTCTTT.

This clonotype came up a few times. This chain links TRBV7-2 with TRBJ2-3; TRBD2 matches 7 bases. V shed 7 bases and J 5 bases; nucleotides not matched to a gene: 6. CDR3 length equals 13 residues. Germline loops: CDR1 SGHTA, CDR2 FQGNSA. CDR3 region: CASTTGLLDTQYF. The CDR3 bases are TGTGCCAGCACCACGGGACTACTAGATACGCAGTATTTT.

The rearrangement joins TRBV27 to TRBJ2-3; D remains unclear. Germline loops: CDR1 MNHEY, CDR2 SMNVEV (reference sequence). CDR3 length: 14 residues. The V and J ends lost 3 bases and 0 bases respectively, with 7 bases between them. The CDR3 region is CASSFRPSTDTQYF. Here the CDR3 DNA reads TGTGCCAGCAGTTTCCGTCCTAGCACAGATACGCAGTATTTT.

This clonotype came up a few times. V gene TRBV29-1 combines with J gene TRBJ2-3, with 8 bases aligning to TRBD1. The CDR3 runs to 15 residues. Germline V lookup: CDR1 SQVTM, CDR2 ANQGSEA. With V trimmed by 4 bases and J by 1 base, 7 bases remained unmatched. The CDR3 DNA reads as TGCAGCGTTGTGTATGGACAGGGTCGCACAGATACGCAGTATTTT. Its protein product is CSVVYGQGRTDTQYF.

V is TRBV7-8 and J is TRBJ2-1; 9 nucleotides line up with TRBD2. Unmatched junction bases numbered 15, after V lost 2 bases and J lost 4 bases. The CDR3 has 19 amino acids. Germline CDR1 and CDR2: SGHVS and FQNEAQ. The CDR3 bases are TGTGCCAGCAGCTTAATGGCTAGCGGGGACGAAACTCTATACAATGAGCAGTTCTTC. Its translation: CASSLMASGDETLYNEQFF. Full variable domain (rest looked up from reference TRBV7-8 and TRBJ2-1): GAGVSQSPRYKVAKRGQDVALRCDPISGHVSLFWYQQALGQGPEFLTYFQNEAQLDKSGLPSDRFFAERPEGSVSTLKIQRTQQEDSAVYLCASSLMASGDETLYNEQFFGPGTRLTVL.

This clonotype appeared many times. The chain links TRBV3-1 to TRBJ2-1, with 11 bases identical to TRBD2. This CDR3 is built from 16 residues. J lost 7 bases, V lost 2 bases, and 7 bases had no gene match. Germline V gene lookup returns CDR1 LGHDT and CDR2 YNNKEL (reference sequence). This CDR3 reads CASSQLAGGRRNEQFF. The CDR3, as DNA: TGTGCCAGCAGCCAATTAGCGGGGGGGCGTAGGAATGAGCAGTTCTTC.